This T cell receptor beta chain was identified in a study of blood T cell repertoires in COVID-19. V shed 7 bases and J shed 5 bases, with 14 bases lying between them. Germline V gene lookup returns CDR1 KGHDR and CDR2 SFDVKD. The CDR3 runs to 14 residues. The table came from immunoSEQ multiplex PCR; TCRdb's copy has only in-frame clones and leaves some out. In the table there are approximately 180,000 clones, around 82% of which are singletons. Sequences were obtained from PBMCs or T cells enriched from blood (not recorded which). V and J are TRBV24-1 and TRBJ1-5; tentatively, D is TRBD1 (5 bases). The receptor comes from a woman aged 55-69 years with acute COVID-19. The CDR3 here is CATRSHGADQPQHF. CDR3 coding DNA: TGTGCCACCAGATCGCATGGGGCAGATCAGCCCCAGCATTTT.